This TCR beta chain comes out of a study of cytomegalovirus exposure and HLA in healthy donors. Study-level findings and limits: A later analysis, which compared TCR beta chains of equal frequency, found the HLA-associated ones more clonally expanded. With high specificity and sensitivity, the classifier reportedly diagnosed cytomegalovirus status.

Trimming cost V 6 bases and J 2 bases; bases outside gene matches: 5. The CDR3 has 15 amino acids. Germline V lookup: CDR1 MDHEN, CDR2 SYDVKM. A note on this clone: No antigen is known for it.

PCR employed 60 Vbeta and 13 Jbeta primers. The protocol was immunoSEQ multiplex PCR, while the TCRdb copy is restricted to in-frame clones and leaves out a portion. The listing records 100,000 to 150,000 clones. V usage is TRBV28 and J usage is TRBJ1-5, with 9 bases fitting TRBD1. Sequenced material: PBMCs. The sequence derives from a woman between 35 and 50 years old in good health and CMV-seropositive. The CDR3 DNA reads TGTGCCAGCAGAAACAGGGGGCCGGGCAATCAGCCCCAGCATTTT. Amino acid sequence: CASRNRGPGNQPQHF.